This passage covers 19 T cell receptor beta chains from one sample sequenced in a study of OX40 agonist ivuxolimab in advanced cancers. Libraries were built with the immunoSEQ multiplex PCR assay. TCRdb took this table from immuneACCESS and kept in-frame rearrangements with V and J called. Such tables lack part of the clones; where checked against another copy, unresolved V genes explain under half of the gap, and the rest is unexplained. The sample table shows approximately 59,000 clones, and 88% are seen once. The ten largest clones represent roughly 3% of the sample. This sample comprised CD4+ or CD8+ T cells sorted from blood, obtained in a trial of the OX40 agonist ivuxolimab. These receptors were collected from an adult with an advanced solid tumor such as melanoma, head and neck, liver or kidney cancer.

V is TRBV30 and J is TRBJ1-1; tentatively, D is TRBD1 (5 bases). This CDR3 has 12 amino acids. Germline-derived CDR1 and CDR2 are GTSNPN and SVGIG (reference sequence). V shed 7 bases and J shed 1 base, with 10 bases lying between them. The CDR3 spells CASRRGNTEAFF. The CDR3 coding sequence is TGTGCCTCGCGTAGGGGGAACACTGAAGCTTTCTTT.

This chain links TRBV5-1 with TRBJ2-1; D is unclear. The CDR3 is 15 amino acids. The V end was cut by 0 bases, the J end by 0 bases, with 7 bases between. Germline CDR1 is SGHRS and CDR2 is YFSETQ. CDR3 sequence: CASSLAGDSYNEQFF. The CDR3 bases are TGCGCCAGCAGCTTGGCTGGGGACTCCTACAATGAGCAGTTCTTC.

A few counts support this clone. Mismatch with germline at one junction end may stem from a read error. The chain combines TRBV5-4 with TRBJ1-1; D gene uncertain. This CDR3 is built from 14 residues. Germline V CDR1 and CDR2: SGHNT, YYREEE (reference sequence). In DNA form, the CDR3 reads TGTGCCAGCAGTTTGGACTTAATGAACACTGAAGCTTTCTTT. Translated, it gives CASSLDLMNTEAFF.

The chain combines TRBV6-5 with TRBJ1-2; perhaps TRBD1 as D (5 bases). The CDR3 spans 13 residues. The germline gives CDR1 MNHEY, CDR2 SVGAGI. Trimming stripped 6 bases from V and 4 bases from J, with 12 bases between. The CDR3 bases are TGTGCCAGCAGCGGAGGGGCCCCCTATGGCTACACCTTC. This gives the protein CASSGGAPYGYTF.

The rearrangement joins TRBV5-1 to TRBJ1-1, with 7 bases that match TRBD1. The CDR3 consists of 13 residues. Trimming cost V 2 bases and J 4 bases; bases outside gene matches: 2. Germline V lookup: CDR1 SGHRS, CDR2 YFSETQ. Here the CDR3 reads CASSFTGATEAFF. The CDR3 region has the DNA TGCGCCAGCAGCTTTACAGGGGCCACTGAAGCTTTCTTT.

CDR3 protein: CASSFGGETQYF. The CDR3 DNA reads as TGTGCCAGCAGCTTTGGGGGAGAGACCCAGTACTTC. This chain joins TRBV7-2 and TRBJ2-5, with D possibly being TRBD1 or TRBD2 (5 bases each). This CDR3 comprises 12 residues. V was trimmed by 3 bases and J by 4 bases, leaving 6 bases between them. CDR1 is SGHTA, CDR2 FQGNSA, per germline.

V usage is TRBV28 and J usage is TRBJ2-7, with 9 bases lining up with TRBD1. Germline V gene lookup returns CDR1 MDHEN and CDR2 SYDVKM. This CDR3 region has 13 residues. J gave up 4 bases and V 6 bases, and 4 bases lay outside the gene matches. For the CDR3, the DNA is TGTGCCAGCAGCGGGACAGGGTTATACGAGCAGTACTTC. Protein product: CASSGTGLYEQYF. The whole variable domain, remainder taken from reference TRBV28 and TRBJ2-7, is DVKVTQSSRYLVKRTGEKVFLECVQDMDHENMFWYRQDPGLGLRLIYFSYDVKMKEKGDIPEGYSVSREKKERFSLILESASTNQTSMYLCASSGTGLYEQYFGPGTRLTVT.

The chain links TRBV5-1 to TRBJ2-1; D is possibly TRBD2 (7 bases). CDR1 is SGHRS, CDR2 YFSETQ, per germline. V lost 3 bases, J lost 7 bases, and 26 bases lay in between. The CDR3 spans 18 residues. The CDR3 bases are TGCGCCAGCAGCTCCGGTGGGCAGGGGATCCTAGCGGCGAATGAGCAGTTCTTC. Protein sequence: CASSSGGQGILAANEQFF.

The chain joins TRBV28 to TRBJ2-7, with unresolved D. Trimming took off 4 bases at V and 3 bases at J, with 10 bases between the two ends. This CDR3 contains 13 residues. Germline CDR1 reads MDHEN; CDR2 reads SYDVKM. DNA for the CDR3: TGTGCCAGCAGTTCCCACCTAATCTACGAGCAGTACTTC. Protein: CASSSHLIYEQYF.

The chain joins TRBV28 to TRBJ1-5, with TRBD1 matching over 9 bases. The V gene's germline CDR1 is MDHEN and CDR2 SYDVKM. This CDR3 has 13 residues. Trimming took 5 bases from V and 7 from J; bases not matched to a gene: 3. The CDR3 DNA reads TGTGCCAGCAGTAGACAGGGGGGACAGCCCCAGCATTTT. Translating it yields CASSRQGGQPQHF.

Note on this clone: Germline and junction disagree at one end, which may indicate a read error. The V call is TRBV30, the J call TRBJ2-7, with D possibly TRBD1 on 6 matching bases. There are 17 residues in the CDR3. The germline gives CDR1 GTSNPN, CDR2 SVGIG (reference sequence). The CDR3 coding sequence is TGTGCCTGGAGTGGGCCACAGGGAGTTTATGGGGGATACGGGCAGTACTTC. Translating it yields CAWSGPQGVYGGYGQYF.

This chain connects TRBV30 to TRBJ2-1; 7 positions match TRBD2. CDR1 and CDR2 from the germline V gene are GTSNPN and SVGIG (reference sequence). This CDR3 contains 14 residues. Unmatched junction bases numbered 6, after V lost 2 bases and J lost 5 bases. The CDR3 region is CAWSRTSAHNEQFF. CDR3 nucleotides: TGTGCCTGGAGTCGAACTAGCGCGCACAATGAGCAGTTCTTC.

This clone appeared a single time. The CDR3 here is CASSPGTGLIEQYF. DNA of the CDR3: TGTGCCAGCTCACCCGGGACAGGGCTGATCGAGCAGTACTTC. This rearrangement joins TRBV18 to TRBJ2-7, with 9 bases identical to TRBD1. Per germline, CDR1 KGHSH and CDR2 LQKENI. The CDR3 consists of 14 residues. V lost 3 bases and J lost 6; bases outside the gene matches: 6.

The chain is built from TRBV15 and TRBJ2-7; D possibly corresponds to TRBD2 (5 bases). Germline-derived CDR1 and CDR2 are LNHNV and YYDKDF (reference sequence). Trimming removed 0 bases from V and 6 bases from J, with 12 bases in between. This CDR3 contains 14 residues. The CDR3 bases are TGTGCCACCAGCAGAGAACCACAGAGCGGCGAGCAGTACTTC. This encodes CATSREPQSGEQYF.

The J gene is TRBJ1-2, the V gene TRBV28, with 8 bases lining up with TRBD1. J gave up 2 bases and V 1 base, and 3 bases lay outside the gene matches. Germline-derived CDR1 and CDR2 are MDHEN and SYDVKM. The CDR3 is made up of 15 amino acids. CDR3 in amino acids: CASSLYGTGNYGYTF. Here the CDR3 DNA reads TGTGCCAGCAGTTTATACGGGACAGGAAACTATGGCTACACCTTC.

The V and J genes are TRBV19 and TRBJ1-1; no firm D call. Germline lookup yields CDR1 LNHDA and CDR2 SQIVND (reference sequence). V was pared by 1 base and J by 1 base, with 7 bases between. This CDR3 has 14 residues. The CDR3: CASSIAQTNTEAFF. The DNA for the CDR3 is TGTGCCAGTAGTATAGCACAGACGAACACTGAAGCTTTCTTT.

This chain links TRBV19 with TRBJ1-1; the D gene is possibly TRBD1 (6 bases). The V gene lost 7 bases and the J gene lost 1 base, with 10 bases spanning the gap. Germline CDR1 and CDR2: LNHDA and SQIVND (reference sequence). The CDR3 loop spans 13 amino acids. CDR3 nucleotide sequence: TGTGCCAGTAAGGACAGACCGAACACTGAAGCTTTCTTT. Amino acid sequence: CASKDRPNTEAFF.

V is TRBV9 and J is TRBJ1-1, with D hard to call. With 0 bases removed from V and 1 base from J, the gap between germline ends came to 4 bases. Germline loops: CDR1 SGDLS, CDR2 YYNGEE. This CDR3 has 13 residues. CDR3 sequence reads: CASSVVWNTEAFF. CDR3 DNA: TGTGCCAGCAGCGTAGTTTGGAACACTGAAGCTTTCTTT.

This sequence joins TRBV2 and TRBJ1-3; TRBD1 is a possible D gene (5 bases). Trimming removed 5 bases at V and 0 bases at J, with 14 bases between. The CDR3 runs 16 residues. Germline lookup yields CDR1 SNHLY and CDR2 FYNNEI. In DNA, the CDR3 is TGTGCCAGCAGTCCCCAGGGCGGTAGCTCTGGAAACACCATATATTTT. Its protein product is CASSPQGGSSGNTIYF.